These 19 T cell receptor beta chains came from one sample sequenced in a study of CD8 T cells in ankylosing spondylitis. TCRdb passed the 5' RACE reads through MiXCR, listing each CDR3 protein once. The data show 30,000 to 35,000 distinct CDR3 sequences, 30% seen once. What was sequenced was synovial fluid, either unsorted or a sorted T cell fraction (not recorded which). These receptors were obtained from a male donor with ankylosing spondylitis.

Written as DNA, the CDR3 is TGCAGCGTTGAGGGAATAAGCGGGAGGTCAGGCTCCTACGAGCAGTACTTC. Translating it yields CSVEGISGRSGSYEQYF. This rearrangement joins TRBV29-1 to TRBJ2-7; the match to TRBD2 covers 9 bases. Unmatched junction bases numbered 12, after V lost 3 bases and J lost 0 bases. Germline V CDR1 and CDR2: SQVTM, ANQGSEA. This CDR3 spans 17 amino acids.

Concerning this clonotype itself: A read error is possible here, since a much larger clone lies one base away. CDR3 nucleotide sequence: TGTGCCAGCAGCTTATTCGGATTATTCCCCTGGGGCTACACCTTC. Its protein product is CASSLFGLFPWGYTF. The chain combines TRBV11-2 with TRBJ1-2, with D unresolved. Trimming left V 2 bases short and J 8 bases short, with 18 bases between. Germline CDR1 and CDR2: SGHAT and FQNNGV. CDR3 length equals 15 residues. Based on the CDR3 plus reference TRBV11-2 and TRBJ1-2, the full variable domain is EAGVAQSPRYKIIEKRQSVAFWCNPISGHATLYWYQQILGQGPKLLIQFQNNGVVDDSQLPKDRFSAERLKGVDSTLKIQPAKLEDSAVYLCASSLFGLFPWGYTFGSGTRLTVV.

This chain joins TRBV3-1 and TRBJ2-6; 7 bases line up with TRBD1. The V and J ends lost 2 bases and 2 bases, in that order; junction bases with no gene match: 9. Germline values: CDR1 LGHDT, CDR2 YNNKEL (reference sequence). The CDR3 is 18 amino acids. CDR3 sequence: CASSQSRGRLAGANVLTF. Written as DNA, the CDR3 is TGTGCCAGCAGCCAATCTAGGGGGCGCCTCGCTGGGGCCAACGTCCTGACTTTC.

The J gene is TRBJ1-1, the V gene TRBV7-8; tentative D call: TRBD1 (6 bases). The CDR3 is made up of 14 amino acids. V shed 7 bases and J shed 5 bases, with 17 bases lying between them. CDR1 is SGHVS, CDR2 FQNEAQ, per germline. CDR3 sequence reads: CASTWDTLGTEAFF. For the CDR3, the DNA is TGTGCCAGCACCTGGGACACCCTGGGAACTGAAGCTTTCTTT.

This clonotype was counted a single time. The chain links TRBV7-2 to TRBJ1-1; 11 positions match TRBD1. The germline V gene encodes CDR1 SGHTA and CDR2 FQGNSA. CDR3 length: 17 amino acids. Trimming cost V 5 bases and J 5 bases; bases outside gene matches: 13. The CDR3 spells CASSPEPRDRGVTEAFF. For the CDR3, the DNA is TGTGCCAGCAGCCCTGAGCCCCGGGACAGGGGGGTGACTGAAGCTTTCTTT.

The J gene is TRBJ1-3, the V gene TRBV29-1; perhaps TRBD1 as D (5 bases). V lost 1 base and J lost 0, with 16 bases in between. The CDR3 extends over 17 amino acids. CDR1 and CDR2 from the germline V gene are SQVTM and ANQGSEA. As DNA, the CDR3 is TGCAGCGTTGAAGTAGTGGTCTCGGACACCTCTGGAAACACCATATATTTT. Translated: CSVEVVVSDTSGNTIYF.

This clonotype was seen repeatedly, ten times or more. V usage is TRBV7-9 and J usage is TRBJ1-5; D call uncertain. Germline lookup yields CDR1 SEHNR and CDR2 FQNEAQ (reference sequence). Trimming took off 4 bases at V and 1 base at J, with 11 bases between the two ends. CDR3 length equals 15 residues. CDR3 sequence reads: CASSSPGGSNQPQHF. Here the CDR3 DNA reads TGTGCCAGCAGCTCGCCAGGAGGGAGCAATCAGCCCCAGCATTTT.

The gene calls are TRBV7-9 and TRBJ2-1; 7 positions match TRBD2. This CDR3 is 14 amino acids long. V dropped 3 bases and J dropped 8; count of bases not matched to a gene: 7. Germline V lookup: CDR1 SEHNR, CDR2 FQNEAQ (reference sequence). CDR3 region: CASSFGGSPYEQFF. The CDR3 DNA follows: TGTGCCAGCAGCTTCGGCGGGAGTCCCTATGAGCAGTTCTTC.

This clonotype was seen a single time. The chain couples TRBV6-1 to TRBJ1-2; 9 bases are a match to TRBD1. The CDR3 is made up of 13 amino acids. V was clipped by 7 bases and J by 3 bases; unmatched bases: 3. Germline CDR1 reads MNHNS; CDR2 reads SASEGT. The CDR3 is CASNDRGYYGYTF. DNA for the CDR3: TGTGCCAGCAACGACAGGGGGTACTATGGCTACACCTTC.

The gene calls are TRBV12-3 or TRBV12-4 and TRBJ2-2, with 10 nucleotides matching TRBD2. This CDR3 contains 19 residues. After removal of 3 bases from V and 7 bases from J, the junction contained 17 bases not matched to a gene. CDR3 loop: CASSFRWASGRGLNGELFF. CDR3 bases: TGTGCCAGCAGTTTTAGATGGGCTAGCGGGAGAGGGCTGAACGGGGAGCTGTTTTTT.

This clonotype was observed a few times. The J gene is TRBJ2-1, the V gene TRBV3-1; 10 bases fit TRBD2. The CDR3 has 15 amino acids. Losses at the gene ends were 1 base for V and 7 bases for J; bases not matched to a gene: 4. The germline V gene has CDR1 LGHDT and CDR2 YNNKEL (reference sequence). The DNA of the CDR3 is TGTGCCAGCAGCCAAGCTCTAGCGGGAGTGAATGAGCAGTTCTTC. Residues: CASSQALAGVNEQFF.

The genes are TRBV11-2 and TRBJ2-4; 8 bases are shared with TRBD2. Looked up from germline, CDR1 is SGHAT and CDR2 is FQNNGV. V lost 0 bases to trimming and J lost 5 bases; unmatched junction nucleotides: 3. The CDR3 has 15 residues. The CDR3 here is CASSLDGRAQNIQYF. The CDR3 nucleotides read TGTGCCAGCAGCTTAGACGGGAGGGCCCAAAACATTCAGTACTTC.

The genes are TRBV6-1 and TRBJ2-3; the match to TRBD2 covers 14 bases. Germline assignment: CDR1 MNHNS and CDR2 SASEGT. The V and J ends lost 5 bases and 5 bases, in that order; junction bases with no gene match: 6. There are 16 residues in the CDR3. CDR3 DNA sequence: TGTGCCAGCAGTAGACTAGCGGGAGGGCGAGAAGATACGCAGTATTTT. This encodes CASSRLAGGREDTQYF.

This clonotype is large (0.1 to 1%) in the sample. The chain joins TRBV28 to TRBJ2-2; D is undetermined. Germline assignment: CDR1 MDHEN and CDR2 SYDVKM. The V gene lost 5 bases and the J gene lost 6 bases, with 13 bases spanning the gap. The CDR3 is made up of 14 amino acids. The CDR3 region is CASSRTSAAGELFF. CDR3 in DNA: TGTGCCAGCAGTCGGACGTCGGCCGCCGGGGAGCTGTTTTTT.

This chain connects TRBV6-1 to TRBJ2-5; D is perhaps TRBD2 (6 bases). The ends were cut back, 0 bases at V and 0 bases at J, with 8 bases in the middle. Germline CDR1 MNHNS, CDR2 SASEGT. The CDR3 covers 15 residues. The CDR3 loop reads CASSEATGDQETQYF. The CDR3 region has the DNA TGTGCCAGCAGTGAAGCTACGGGAGACCAAGAGACCCAGTACTTC.

The J gene is TRBJ2-1, the V gene TRBV7-8; weak D call: TRBD2 (5 bases). The CDR3 is 16 residues long. The V end was cut by 5 bases, the J end by 0 bases, with 14 bases between. Germline CDR1 and CDR2: SGHVS and FQNEAQ. For the CDR3, the DNA is TGTGCCAGCAGCCCGAGGGCACCGAGCTCCTACAATGAGCAGTTCTTC. It translates to CASSPRAPSSYNEQFF.

The table lists this clonotype with many counts. The rearrangement links TRBV3-1 to TRBJ2-3, with a weak D call TRBD1 (6 bases). Trimming took 6 bases from V and 0 from J, leaving 16 bases between them. The CDR3 covers 16 residues. The germline V gene has CDR1 LGHDT and CDR2 YNNKEL (reference sequence). CDR3 amino acids: CASSPRGDDSTDTQYF. The CDR3 coding sequence is TGTGCCAGCAGTCCCAGGGGAGACGACAGCACAGATACGCAGTATTTT.

This clonotype was seen ten or more times. The chain recombines TRBV27 with TRBJ2-5; 13 bases are shared with TRBD2. The V gene end was trimmed by 2 bases and the J gene end by 1 base; junction bases not matched to a gene: 4. CDR3 length equals 17 residues. Germline loops: CDR1 MNHEY, CDR2 SMNVEV (reference sequence). DNA of the CDR3: TGTGCCAGCAGTTTAATAGGGACTAGCGGGACCCAAGAGACCCAGTACTTC. Protein product: CASSLIGTSGTQETQYF.

V gene TRBV27 combines with J gene TRBJ2-1; 12 bases match TRBD2. The CDR3 is 15 residues long. The germline V gene encodes CDR1 MNHEY and CDR2 SMNVEV (reference sequence). Losses at the gene ends were 5 bases for V and 13 bases for J; bases not matched to a gene: 12. CDR3 loop: CASSPQTSGRSQQFF. CDR3 bases: TGTGCCAGCAGTCCCCAGACTAGCGGGAGATCTCAACAGTTCTTC.